Presented here are 6 T cell receptor beta chains from one specimen sequenced in a study of Graves' ophthalmopathy and Graves' hyperthyroidism. Amplified TCR beta CDR3 regions were obtained using RNA transcripts as template. First-round RT-PCR with HTBI primers preceded a second-round multiplex PCR. TCRdb reprocessed the multiplex PCR reads with MiXCR, giving one entry per CDR3 protein. Found here are around 1,200,000 distinct CDR3 sequences, around a third of them singletons; the top ten hold more than 9.5%. Input material: peripheral blood or thyroid tissue (not recorded which). These receptors were collected from an adult man with Graves' hyperthyroidism.

This clonotype was detected a few times. The genes are TRBV5-5 and TRBJ2-2; D gene unclear. V shed 2 bases and J shed 1 base, with 9 bases lying between them. Germline V gene sequence: CDR1 SGHKS, CDR2 YYEKEE (reference sequence). The length of the CDR3 is 15 residues. The CDR3 bases are TGTGCCAGCAGCTTTCAGCCTCTGAACACCGGGGAGCTGTTTTTT. Translated: CASSFQPLNTGELFF.

This clonotype has ten or more counts. CDR3 nucleotides: TGTGCCAGCAGGGCCAGGGGTGCCGGGGAGCTGTTTTTT. It codes for CASRARGAGELFF. The chain recombines TRBV2 with TRBJ2-2, with D possibly being TRBD1 (6 bases). Germline V gene data show CDR1 as SNHLY and CDR2 as FYNNEI. V lost 6 bases and J 6 bases, leaving 11 bases between the germline ends. The CDR3 runs 13 residues.

The rearrangement uses TRBV7-9 and TRBJ2-7; TRBD1 is a possible D gene (5 bases). V dropped 2 bases and J dropped 2 bases, with 10 bases sitting between them. Germline CDR1 SEHNR, CDR2 FQNEAQ (reference sequence). The CDR3 is made up of 14 amino acids. CDR3 nucleotides: TGTGCCAGCAGCTTAAGGCTGGACACCTACGAGCAGTACTTC. It specifies CASSLRLDTYEQYF.

A remark on this clonotype: This clone may be a read error of a much larger clone one base away. J is TRBJ1-5 and V is TRBV12-3 or TRBV12-4; the match to TRBD1 covers 8 bases. The length of the CDR3 is 14 residues. CDR3 nucleotides: TGTGCCAGCACCGACAGGGGCAGCAATCAGCCCCCGCATTTT. Protein: CASTDRGSNQPPHF.

This clonotype appeared many times. The rearrangement uses TRBV7-9 and TRBJ1-1, with 10 bases lining up with TRBD1. The CDR3 has 14 amino acids. With 5 bases clipped from V and 5 bases from J, the junction kept 5 bases outside the gene matches. Germline CDR1 reads SEHNR; CDR2 reads FQNEAQ (reference sequence). The CDR3 nucleotides read TGTGCCAGCAGCCCGGACAGGGGGTATACTGAAGCTTTCTTT. It translates to CASSPDRGYTEAFF.

The genes are TRBV18 and TRBJ2-5; D uncertain. V lost 0 bases and J lost 1, with 6 bases in between. CDR3 length: 14 amino acids. In germline, CDR1 is KGHSH, CDR2 LQKENI. The CDR3 DNA reads TGTGCCAGCTCACCACCGAACAGCCAAGAGACCCAGTACTTC. Translating it yields CASSPPNSQETQYF.